This is a list of T cell receptor beta chains from one sample in a study of siplizumab effects on memory and regulatory T cells. TCRdb keeps only in-frame clones here, not all; method: immunoSEQ multiplex PCR. The sample includes fewer than 120,000 clones, roughly 92% of them seen just once. The sample was CD4+ T cells sorted from blood. These receptors were collected from a human donor in good health. Both conserved end residues are part of each CDR3. The D gene is left open where the match is weak. Not every row has a clone size; where given, it reads once, few, many or a size class.

v_call: TRBV2; j_call: TRBJ1-6; d_call: NA; clone_size: NA; cdr3_aa: CASRDPVSPLHF; cdr3_nt: TGTGCCAGCAGAGATCCCGTTTCACCCCTCCACTTT
v_call: TRBV20-1; j_call: TRBJ1-2; d_call: TRBD1; clone_size: NA; cdr3_aa: CSASRGTGYTF; cdr3_nt: TGCAGTGCTAGCAGGGGGACTGGCTACACCTTC
v_call: TRBV6-5; j_call: TRBJ2-1; d_call: NA; clone_size: NA; cdr3_aa: CASSYSGNSVDEQFF; cdr3_nt: TGTGCCAGCAGTTACTCGGGAAACTCCGTGGATGAGCAGTTCTTC
v_call: TRBV4-2; j_call: TRBJ2-5; d_call: TRBD1; clone_size: NA; cdr3_aa: CASSQEGPGQGVETQYF; cdr3_nt: TGTGCCAGCAGCCAAGAGGGTCCGGGACAGGGTGTAGAGACCCAGTACTTC
v_call: TRBV5-4; j_call: TRBJ1-3; d_call: NA; clone_size: NA; cdr3_aa: CASSRFLPRADGNTIYF; cdr3_nt: TGTGCCAGCAGCAGGTTTCTTCCCCGGGCGGACGGAAACACCATATATTTT
v_call: TRBV10-3; j_call: TRBJ2-5; d_call: TRBD2; clone_size: NA; cdr3_aa: CATQRVAGGEETQYF; cdr3_nt: TGTGCCACCCAGAGGGTTGCGGGGGGGGAAGAGACCCAGTACTTC
v_call: TRBV18; j_call: TRBJ2-5; d_call: TRBD2; clone_size: NA; cdr3_aa: CASSLTSAQREGQETQYF; cdr3_nt: TGTGCCAGCTCACTCACTAGTGCGCAGCGGGAGGGACAAGAGACCCAGTACTTC
v_call: TRBV19; j_call: TRBJ2-2; d_call: NA; clone_size: NA; cdr3_aa: CASSSRAKTGELFF; cdr3_nt: TGTGCCAGTAGTAGTAGAGCAAAAACCGGGGAGCTGTTTTTT
v_call: TRBV7-8; j_call: TRBJ1-1; d_call: NA; clone_size: NA; cdr3_aa: CASTSEGRGTEAFF; cdr3_nt: TGTGCCAGCACCTCAGAGGGGCGCGGGACTGAAGCTTTCTTT
v_call: TRBV6-4; j_call: TRBJ2-7; d_call: TRBD1; clone_size: NA; cdr3_aa: CASREQGALSYEQYF; cdr3_nt: TGTGCCAGCAGGGAACAGGGGGCTCTTTCCTACGAGCAGTACTTC
v_call: TRBV9; j_call: TRBJ2-1; d_call: NA; clone_size: NA; cdr3_aa: CASSAGLISGNEQFF; cdr3_nt: TGTGCCAGCAGCGCCGGACTAATTTCCGGCAATGAGCAGTTCTTC
v_call: TRBV18; j_call: TRBJ2-6; d_call: NA; clone_size: NA; cdr3_aa: CASSPQGGAGANVLTF; cdr3_nt: TGTGCCAGCTCACCCCAGGGTGGTGCTGGGGCCAACGTCCTGACTTTC
v_call: TRBV10-3; j_call: TRBJ1-2; d_call: NA; clone_size: NA; cdr3_aa: CAINEGETNYGYTF; cdr3_nt: TGTGCCATCAACGAGGGGGAAACGAACTATGGCTACACCTTC
v_call: TRBV4-1; j_call: TRBJ1-5; d_call: NA; clone_size: NA; cdr3_aa: CASSQDLPGAHQPQHF; cdr3_nt: TGCGCCAGCAGCCAAGATCTACCGGGGGCCCATCAGCCCCAGCATTTT
v_call: TRBV7-2; j_call: TRBJ2-2; d_call: TRBD1; clone_size: NA; cdr3_aa: CASSSPLDRGLGELFF; cdr3_nt: TGTGCCAGCAGCTCCCCGCTGGACAGGGGGCTCGGGGAGCTGTTTTTT
v_call: TRBV19; j_call: TRBJ2-4; d_call: NA; clone_size: NA; cdr3_aa: CASSILPRAKNIQYF; cdr3_nt: TGTGCCAGTAGTATTCTCCCCCGAGCCAAAAACATTCAGTACTTC
v_call: TRBV7-7; j_call: TRBJ2-2; d_call: TRBD1; clone_size: few; cdr3_aa: CASSLGTGATPGELFF; cdr3_nt: TGTGCCAGCAGCTTAGGAACAGGGGCTACTCCCGGGGAGCTGTTTTTT
v_call: TRBV7-9; j_call: TRBJ2-5; d_call: NA; clone_size: NA; cdr3_aa: CASSAYLRRQETQYF; cdr3_nt: TGTGCCAGCAGCGCCTACCTAAGAAGACAAGAGACCCAGTACTTC
v_call: TRBV28; j_call: TRBJ2-3; d_call: NA; clone_size: NA; cdr3_aa: CASSPPWPADTQYF; cdr3_nt: TGTGCCAGCAGTCCCCCATGGCCCGCAGATACGCAGTATTTT
v_call: TRBV19; j_call: TRBJ1-2; d_call: NA; clone_size: NA; cdr3_aa: CASSILPRPGNNGYTF; cdr3_nt: TGTGCCAGTAGTATCCTTCCCCGGCCAGGGAACAATGGCTACACCTTC
v_call: TRBV7-9; j_call: TRBJ1-1; d_call: NA; clone_size: NA; cdr3_aa: CASSPYYEAFF; cdr3_nt: TGTGCCAGCAGCCCATACTATGAAGCTTTCTTT
v_call: TRBV4-1; j_call: TRBJ1-2; d_call: NA; clone_size: once; cdr3_aa: CASSPKGQSNYGYTF; cdr3_nt: TGCGCCAGCAGCCCTAAGGGCCAGTCTAACTATGGCTACACCTTC
v_call: TRBV9; j_call: TRBJ1-1; d_call: NA; clone_size: NA; cdr3_aa: CASSVAPVANTEAFF; cdr3_nt: TGTGCCAGCAGCGTGGCCCCCGTCGCCAACACTGAAGCTTTCTTT